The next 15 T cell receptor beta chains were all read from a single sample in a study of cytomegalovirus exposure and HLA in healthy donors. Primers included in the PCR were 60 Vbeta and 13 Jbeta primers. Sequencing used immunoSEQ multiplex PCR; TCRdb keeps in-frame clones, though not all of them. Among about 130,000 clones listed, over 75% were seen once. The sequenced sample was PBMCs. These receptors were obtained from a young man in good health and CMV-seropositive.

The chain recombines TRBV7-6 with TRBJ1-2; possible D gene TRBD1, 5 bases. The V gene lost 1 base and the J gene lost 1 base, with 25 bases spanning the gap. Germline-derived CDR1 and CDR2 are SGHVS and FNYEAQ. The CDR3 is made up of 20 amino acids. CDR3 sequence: CASSLDSYRKRGLFNYGYTF. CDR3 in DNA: TGTGCCAGCAGCTTAGATAGTTACCGGAAACGGGGGTTATTTAACTATGGCTACACCTTC. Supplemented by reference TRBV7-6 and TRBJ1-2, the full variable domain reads GAGVSQSPRYKVTKRGQDVALRCDPISGHVSLYWYRQALGQGPEFLTYFNYEAQQDKSGLPNDRFSAERPEGSISTLTIQRTEQRDSAMYRCASSLDSYRKRGLFNYGYTFGSGTRLTVV.

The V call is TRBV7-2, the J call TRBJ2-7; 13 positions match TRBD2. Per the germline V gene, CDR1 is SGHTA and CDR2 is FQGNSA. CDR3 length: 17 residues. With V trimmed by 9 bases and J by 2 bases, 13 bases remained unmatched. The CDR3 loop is CASDRPSGTSGTYEQYF. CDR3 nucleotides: TGTGCCAGTGACCGCCCCTCCGGGACTAGCGGGACCTACGAGCAGTACTTC.

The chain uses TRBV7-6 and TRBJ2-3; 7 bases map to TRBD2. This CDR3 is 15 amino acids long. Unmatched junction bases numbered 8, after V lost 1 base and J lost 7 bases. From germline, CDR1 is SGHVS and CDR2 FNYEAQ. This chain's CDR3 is CASSLVLATGHTQYF. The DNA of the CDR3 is TGTGCCAGCAGCTTAGTACTAGCGACGGGACATACGCAGTATTTT. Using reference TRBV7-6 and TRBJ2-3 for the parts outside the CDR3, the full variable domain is GAGVSQSPRYKVTKRGQDVALRCDPISGHVSLYWYRQALGQGPEFLTYFNYEAQQDKSGLPNDRFSAERPEGSISTLTIQRTEQRDSAMYRCASSLVLATGHTQYFGPGTRLTVL.

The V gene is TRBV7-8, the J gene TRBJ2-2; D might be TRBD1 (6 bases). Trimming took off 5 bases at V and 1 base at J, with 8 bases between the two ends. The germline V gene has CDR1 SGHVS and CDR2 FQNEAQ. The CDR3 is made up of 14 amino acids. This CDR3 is CASSMTGNTGELFF. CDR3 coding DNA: TGTGCCAGCAGCATGACAGGGAACACCGGGGAGCTGTTTTTT.

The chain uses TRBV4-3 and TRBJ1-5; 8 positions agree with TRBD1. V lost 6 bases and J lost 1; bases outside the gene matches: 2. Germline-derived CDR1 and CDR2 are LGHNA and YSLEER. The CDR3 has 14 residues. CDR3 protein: CASSRDRSNQPQHF. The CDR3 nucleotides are TGCGCCAGCAGTCGGGACAGGAGCAATCAGCCCCAGCATTTT.

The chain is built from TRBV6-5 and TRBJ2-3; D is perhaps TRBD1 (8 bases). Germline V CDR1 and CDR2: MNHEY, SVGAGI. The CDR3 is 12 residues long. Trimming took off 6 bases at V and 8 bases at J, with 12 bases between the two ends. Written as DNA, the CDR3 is TGTGCCAGCAGCTACAGGGGGGGTACGCAGTATTTT. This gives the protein CASSYRGGTQYF.

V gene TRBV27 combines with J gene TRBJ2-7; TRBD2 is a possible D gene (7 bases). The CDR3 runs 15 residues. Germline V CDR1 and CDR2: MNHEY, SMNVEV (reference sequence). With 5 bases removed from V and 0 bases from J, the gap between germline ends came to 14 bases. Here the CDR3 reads CASSTRGGSSYEQYF. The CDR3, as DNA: TGTGCCAGCAGTACTAGGGGGGGGTCCTCCTACGAGCAGTACTTC.

CDR3 sequence (DNA): TGTGCCAGCAGTGAAGCGTTGTCGGGACAGGGTTCTAGTGGCTACACCTTC. Translated, it gives CASSEALSGQGSSGYTF. The V call is TRBV6-1, the J call TRBJ1-2; TRBD1 aligns across 9 bases. Germline CDR1 MNHNS, CDR2 SASEGT. The CDR3 is made up of 17 amino acids. Trimming cost V 0 bases and J 7 bases; bases outside gene matches: 12.

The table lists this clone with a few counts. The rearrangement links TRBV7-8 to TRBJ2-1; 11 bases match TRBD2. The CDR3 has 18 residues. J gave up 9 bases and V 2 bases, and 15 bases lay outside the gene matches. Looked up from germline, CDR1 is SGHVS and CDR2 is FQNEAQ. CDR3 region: CASSLLAGGPVPSFEQFF. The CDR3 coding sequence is TGTGCCAGCAGCTTATTAGCGGGGGGGCCAGTTCCCTCCTTTGAGCAGTTCTTC.

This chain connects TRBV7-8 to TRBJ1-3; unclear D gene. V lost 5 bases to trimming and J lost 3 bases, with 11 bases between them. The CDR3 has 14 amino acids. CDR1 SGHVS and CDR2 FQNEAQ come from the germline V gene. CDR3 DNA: TGTGCCAGCAGCCCTAATACAGTTGGAAACACCATATATTTT. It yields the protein CASSPNTVGNTIYF. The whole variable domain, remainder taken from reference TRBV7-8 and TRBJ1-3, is GAGVSQSPRYKVAKRGQDVALRCDPISGHVSLFWYQQALGQGPEFLTYFQNEAQLDKSGLPSDRFFAERPEGSVSTLKIQRTQQEDSAVYLCASSPNTVGNTIYFGEGSWLTVV.

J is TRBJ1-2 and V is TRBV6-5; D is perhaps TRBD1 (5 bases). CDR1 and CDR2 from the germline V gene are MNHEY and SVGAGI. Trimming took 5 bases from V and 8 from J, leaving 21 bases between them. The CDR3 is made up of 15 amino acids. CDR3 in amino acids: CASSPYGGTPRGYTF. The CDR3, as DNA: TGTGCCAGCAGTCCCTATGGGGGGACCCCCCGGGGCTACACCTTC.

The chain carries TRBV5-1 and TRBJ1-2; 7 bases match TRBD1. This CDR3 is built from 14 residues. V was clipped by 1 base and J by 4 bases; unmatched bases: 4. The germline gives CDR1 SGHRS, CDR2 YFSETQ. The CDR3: CASSLTGEVYGYTF. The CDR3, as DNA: TGCGCCAGCAGCTTGACAGGGGAGGTCTATGGCTACACCTTC.

The CDR3 spells CASSRGQNYEQYF. Written as DNA, the CDR3 is TGTGCCAGCTCACGAGGACAGAACTACGAGCAGTACTTC. V is TRBV18 and J is TRBJ2-7, with D possibly TRBD1 on 6 matching bases. V was clipped by 4 bases and J by 3 bases, with 10 bases between them. The CDR3 sequence is 13 residues long. Germline CDR1 KGHSH, CDR2 LQKENI.

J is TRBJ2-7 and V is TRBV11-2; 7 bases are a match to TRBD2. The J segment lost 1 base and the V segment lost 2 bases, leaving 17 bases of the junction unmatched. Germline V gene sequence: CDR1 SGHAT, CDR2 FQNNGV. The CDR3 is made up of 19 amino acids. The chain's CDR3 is CASSLPQRGHQKASYEQYF. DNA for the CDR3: TGTGCCAGCAGCTTACCTCAGCGGGGTCACCAGAAAGCTTCCTACGAGCAGTACTTC. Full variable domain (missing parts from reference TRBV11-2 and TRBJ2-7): EAGVAQSPRYKIIEKRQSVAFWCNPISGHATLYWYQQILGQGPKLLIQFQNNGVVDDSQLPKDRFSAERLKGVDSTLKIQPAKLEDSAVYLCASSLPQRGHQKASYEQYFGPGTRLTVT.

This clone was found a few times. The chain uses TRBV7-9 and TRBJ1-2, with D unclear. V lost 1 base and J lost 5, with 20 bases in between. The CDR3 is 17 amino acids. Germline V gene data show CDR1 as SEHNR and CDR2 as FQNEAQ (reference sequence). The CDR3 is CASSLEGGLLDVYGYTF. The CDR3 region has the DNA TGTGCCAGCAGCTTAGAAGGCGGACTCCTAGACGTGTATGGCTACACCTTC.